These T cell receptor beta chains were read from a single sample in a study of blood T cells in healthy people across ages. TCRdb redid the calling of the 5' RACE reads with MiXCR, one entry per CDR3 protein. Among approximately 600,000 distinct CDR3 sequences listed, about 53% were seen once. Sample: blood. All receptors come from a man between 60 and 75 years old in good health. CDR3s include the opening cysteine and the closing phenylalanine or tryptophan. A D gene is named only where the DNA matches it firmly. Size is stated for part of the rows, as once, few or many counts, or as a class when the clone is expanded.

j_gene	v_gene	d_gene	abundance	CDR3nt	CDR3aa
TRBJ2-7	TRBV20-1	-	-	TGCAGTGCTAGTGGGGACACGGCGGTCTACGAGCAGTACTTC	CSASGDTAVYEQYF
TRBJ2-5	TRBV20-1	TRBD2	-	TGCAGTGCTAGAACGCGGGGGGGCCATGAGACCCAGTACTTC	CSARTRGGHETQYF
TRBJ2-6	TRBV20-1	-	many	TGCAGTGCTAGTGTGGGGGGACACCTCTCTGGGGCCAACGTCCTGACTTTC	CSASVGGHLSGANVLTF
TRBJ2-3	TRBV6-1	TRBD2	-	TGTGCCAGCAGTGAAACGGGTGGGACTATGGGGGATACGCAGTATTTT	CASSETGGTMGDTQYF
TRBJ2-5	TRBV20-1	TRBD2	-	TGCAGTGCTATTTGGACTAGCGGTGAGACCCAGTACTTC	CSAIWTSGETQYF
TRBJ2-7	TRBV29-1	-	-	TGCAGCGTTGAAACAGGACAGACCTACAATGAGCAGTACTTC	CSVETGQTYNEQYF
TRBJ2-5	TRBV4-1	-	few	TGCGCCAGCAGCCAAGGGGGTGGCGTAGAGACCCAGTACTTC	CASSQGGGVETQYF
TRBJ2-7	TRBV29-1	-	-	TGCAGCGTCCTCACCCGGCCTTGGGAGCAGTACTTC	CSVLTRPWEQYF
TRBJ2-1	TRBV4-1	-	-	TGCGCCAGCAGCCTCAGGGCGGGGGCCTCTTCCGGCAATGAGCAGTTCTTC	CASSLRAGASSGNEQFF
TRBJ2-1	TRBV29-1	-	-	TGCAGCGTTGTCCTATCCCGCCTGGCGCAGTTCTTC	CSVVLSRLAQFF
TRBJ1-6	TRBV4-1	-	-	TGCGCCAGCAGCCAGGCCCCAGGGGAATATTCACCCCTCCACTTT	CASSQAPGEYSPLHF
TRBJ2-4	TRBV7-9	TRBD1	-	TGTGCCAGCAGCGCGCGGGGGACAGGGGGCGCTTGTTTACAGTACTTC	CASSARGTGGACLQYF
TRBJ1-2	TRBV4-2	-	-	TGTGCCAGCAGCCCACAACTAGCGGGGGAGGGCTACACCTTC	CASSPQLAGEGYTF
TRBJ2-7	TRBV10-2	-	few	TGCGCCAGCAGTGAGGGACGGGAAACCTACGAGCAGTACTTC	CASSEGRETYEQYF
TRBJ2-5	TRBV7-9	TRBD2	-	TGTGCCAGCAGCACCGGGACTAACAATGAGCAGTACTTC	CASSTGTNNEQYF
TRBJ1-1	TRBV4-2	-	-	TGTGCCAGCAGCCAAGAAGAACAGGCGAAAGAAGCTTTCTTT	CASSQEEQAKEAFF
TRBJ2-3	TRBV7-8	-	-	TGTGCCAGCAGCTTGGTTGCGGGGATAACTAGCACAGATACGCAGTATTTT	CASSLVAGITSTDTQYF
TRBJ2-7	TRBV10-3	TRBD1	-	TGTGCCACGACCGGATCCTTCGGGACAGTCACCTACGAGCAGTACTTC	CATTGSFGTVTYEQYF
TRBJ1-6	TRBV6-5	-	few	TGTGCCAGCAGTTACTCGGGGCAGGGGAAATCACCCCTCCACTTT	CASSYSGQGKSPLHF
TRBJ2-6	TRBV2	-	once	TGTGCCAGCGCCGCCGGGAAGGCCAACGTCCTGACTTTC	CASAAGKANVLTF
TRBJ2-2	TRBV9	TRBD1	-	TGTGTCAGCAGCGTAGTACAGGGGGCGAACACCGGGGAGCTGTTTTTT	CVSSVVQGANTGELFF
TRBJ1-2	TRBV25-1	-	few	TGTGCCAGCAGTGAGAGAGGGGGGATCTATGGCTACACCTTC	CASSERGGIYGYTF
TRBJ1-1	TRBV27	TRBD1	-	TGTGCCAGCACGGGGACAGCGCTTCGGATGAACACTGAAGCTTTCTTT	CASTGTALRMNTEAFF
TRBJ2-7	TRBV7-2	-	-	TGTGCCAGCAGGCAGGTACCGGGGCACGAGCAGTACTTC	CASRQVPGHEQYF
TRBJ2-1	TRBV11-2	-	-	TGTGCCAGCAGCTTTGAGAGGACCCCGACGCTTGAGCAGTTCTTC	CASSFERTPTLEQFF
TRBJ1-2	TRBV7-9	TRBD1	once	TGTGCCAGCAGCTTAGCTCCGACAGGGCCAGCTGGCTACACCTTC	CASSLAPTGPAGYTF
TRBJ1-2	TRBV2	-	-	TGTGCCAGCACCAGGGAGCTTGAGGGCTACACCTTC	CASTRELEGYTF
TRBJ2-2	TRBV29-1	-	once	TGCAGCGTAGGGGCCGGCGGGGAGCTGTTTTTT	CSVGAGGELFF
TRBJ1-6	TRBV10-3	TRBD1	few	TGTGCCATCAGTGCCGTGGCGGGACAGAACAATTCACCCCTCCACTTT	CAISAVAGQNNSPLHF
TRBJ1-2	TRBV29-1	-	few	TGCAGCGCTGGGGTCCCAAGAGGGACCTATGGCTACACCTTC	CSAGVPRGTYGYTF
TRBJ2-4	TRBV5-6	-	-	TGTGCCAGCAGTTCCGGGGACTGGGGGTCGAACATTCAGTACTTC	CASSSGDWGSNIQYF
TRBJ2-1	TRBV11-2	-	-	TGTGCCAGCAGCTTGATGGGGAGCAGCTCCTACAATGAGCAGTTCTTC	CASSLMGSSSYNEQFF
TRBJ2-2	TRBV9	TRBD2	-	TGTGCCAGCAGCCCCGCTAGCGGAACCGGGGAGCTGTTTTTT	CASSPASGTGELFF
TRBJ1-2	TRBV20-1	-	-	TGCAATGCCCCCAACCCACAGAACACAGAGGGGTATGGCTACACCTTC	CNAPNPQNTEGYGYTF
TRBJ1-6	TRBV5-1	-	-	TGCGCCAGCACCCGGACGGGCCAACCTAATTCACCCCTCCACTTT	CASTRTGQPNSPLHF
TRBJ2-7	TRBV28	TRBD1	once	TGTGCCAGCAGTGCCACGGGACAGGAGTCCTACGAGCAGTACTTC	CASSATGQESYEQYF
TRBJ1-1	TRBV6-5	-	-	TGTGCCAGCAGCCGCACCACAGGGCCGAACACTGAAGCTTTCTTT	CASSRTTGPNTEAFF
TRBJ2-5	TRBV5-1	-	few	TGCGCCAGCAGCTTGGAAGGCGCTGGGGAGACCCAGTACTTC	CASSLEGAGETQYF
TRBJ1-6	TRBV5-6	-	-	TGTGCCAGTAGTCAGGGGTTTACCTATAATTCACCCCTCCACTTT	CASSQGFTYNSPLHF
TRBJ2-5	TRBV6-2/TRBV6-3	-	-	TGTGCCAGCAGTTACTCGAGACAGCGGATGGAGACCCAGTACTTC	CASSYSRQRMETQYF
TRBJ1-5	TRBV18	-	-	TGTGCCAGCTCACTACAGGTTAGCAATCAGCCCCAGCATTTT	CASSLQVSNQPQHF
TRBJ1-4	TRBV20-1	-	-	TGCAGTGCCAGTGGGACGGTGGGAAAACTGTTTTTC	CSASGTVGKLFF
TRBJ2-7	TRBV2	TRBD1	-	TGTGCCAGCAGTGCGCAGGGGGCATCGTACGAGCAGTACTTC	CASSAQGASYEQYF
TRBJ2-7	TRBV5-1	TRBD1	few	TGCGCCAGCAGCTTGGGACAGGGTGCCGAGCAGTACTTC	CASSLGQGAEQYF
TRBJ2-1	TRBV2	TRBD2	once	TGTGCCAGCGGGGGACTAGCGGGCGAGCAGTTCTTC	CASGGLAGEQFF